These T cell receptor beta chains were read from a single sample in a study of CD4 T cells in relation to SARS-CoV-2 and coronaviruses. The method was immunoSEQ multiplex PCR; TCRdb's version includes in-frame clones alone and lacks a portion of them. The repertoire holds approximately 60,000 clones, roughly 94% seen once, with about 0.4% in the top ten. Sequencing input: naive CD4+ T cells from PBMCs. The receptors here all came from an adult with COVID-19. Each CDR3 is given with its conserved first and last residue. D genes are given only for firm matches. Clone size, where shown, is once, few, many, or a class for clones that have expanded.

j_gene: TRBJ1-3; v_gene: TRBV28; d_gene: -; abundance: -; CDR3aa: CATIPDPSGNTIYF; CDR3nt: TGTGCCACCATTCCTGACCCGTCCGGAAACACCATATATTTT
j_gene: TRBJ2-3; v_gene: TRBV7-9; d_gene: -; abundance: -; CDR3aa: CASSLVWGSTDTQYF; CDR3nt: TGTGCCAGCAGCTTAGTGTGGGGTAGCACAGATACGCAGTATTTT
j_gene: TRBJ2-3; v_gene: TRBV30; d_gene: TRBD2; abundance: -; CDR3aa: CAWSTSGRAPLTDTQYF; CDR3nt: TGTGCCTGGAGTACTAGCGGGAGGGCCCCACTCACAGATACGCAGTATTTT
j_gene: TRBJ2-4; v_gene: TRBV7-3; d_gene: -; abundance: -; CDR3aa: CASSLLRPNPLAKNIQYF; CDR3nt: TGTGCCAGCAGCTTACTTCGGCCCAACCCTCTAGCCAAAAACATTCAGTACTTC
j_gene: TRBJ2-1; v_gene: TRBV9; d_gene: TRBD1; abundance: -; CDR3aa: CASSVRDRVGQNEQFF; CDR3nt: TGTGCCAGCAGCGTAAGGGACAGGGTCGGTCAGAATGAGCAGTTCTTC
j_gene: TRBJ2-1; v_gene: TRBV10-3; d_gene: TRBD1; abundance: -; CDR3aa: CAISEAGQGRINEQFF; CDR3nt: TGTGCCATCAGTGAGGCGGGACAGGGCCGAATCAATGAGCAGTTCTTC
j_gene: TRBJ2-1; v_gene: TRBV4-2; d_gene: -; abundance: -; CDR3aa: CASSRGESGGSYNEQFF; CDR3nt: TGTGCCAGCAGCCGGGGGGAGAGCGGTGGCTCCTACAATGAGCAGTTCTTC
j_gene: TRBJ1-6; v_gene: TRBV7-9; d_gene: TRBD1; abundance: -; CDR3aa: CASSRGQGNSPLHF; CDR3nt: TGTGCCAGCAGCCGGGGACAGGGAAATTCACCCCTCCACTTT
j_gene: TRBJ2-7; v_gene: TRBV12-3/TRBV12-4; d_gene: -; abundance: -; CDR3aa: CASSYRDPTEQYF; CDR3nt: TGTGCCAGCAGTTACCGGGACCCTACTGAGCAGTACTTC
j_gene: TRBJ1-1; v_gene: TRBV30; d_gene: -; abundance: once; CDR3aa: CAWRVNTEAFF; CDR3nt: TGTGCCTGGAGGGTTAACACTGAAGCTTTCTTT
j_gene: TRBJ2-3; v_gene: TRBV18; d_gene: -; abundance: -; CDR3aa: CASSPNRADTDTQYF; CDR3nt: TGTGCCAGCTCACCCAATAGGGCGGACACAGATACGCAGTATTTT
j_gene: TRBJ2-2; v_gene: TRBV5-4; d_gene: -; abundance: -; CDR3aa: CASSPQNTGELFF; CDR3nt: TGTGCCAGCAGCCCACAGAACACCGGGGAGCTGTTTTTT
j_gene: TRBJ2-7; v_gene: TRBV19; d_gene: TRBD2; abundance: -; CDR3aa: CASSSLAGVHEQYF; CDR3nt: TGTGCCAGTAGTAGTCTAGCGGGAGTCCACGAGCAGTACTTC
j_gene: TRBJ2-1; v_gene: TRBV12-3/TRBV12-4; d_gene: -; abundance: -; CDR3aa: CASSFSTDNEQFF; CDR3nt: TGTGCCAGCAGTTTTAGTACAGACAATGAGCAGTTCTTC
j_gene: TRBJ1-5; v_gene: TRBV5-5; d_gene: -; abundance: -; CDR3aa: CASRPGWGDQPQHF; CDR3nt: TGTGCCAGCAGACCAGGATGGGGAGACCAGCCCCAGCATTTT
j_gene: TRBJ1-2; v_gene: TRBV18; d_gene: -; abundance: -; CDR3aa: CASSPDKNYGYTF; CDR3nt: TGTGCCAGCTCACCGGACAAAAACTATGGCTACACCTTC
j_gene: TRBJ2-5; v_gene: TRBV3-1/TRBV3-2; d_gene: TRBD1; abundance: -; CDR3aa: CASSPGQGVYLEETQYF; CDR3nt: TGTGCCAGCAGCCCGGGACAGGGGGTATACCTTGAAGAGACCCAGTACTTC
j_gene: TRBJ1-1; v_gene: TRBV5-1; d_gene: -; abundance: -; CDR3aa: CASSLAVGMNTEAFF; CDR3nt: TGCGCCAGCAGCTTGGCGGTGGGGATGAACACTGAAGCTTTCTTT
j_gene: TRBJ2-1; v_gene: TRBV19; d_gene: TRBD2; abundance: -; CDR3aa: CATGTSGRNEQFF; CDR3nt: TGTGCCACCGGGACTAGCGGGAGAAATGAGCAGTTCTTC
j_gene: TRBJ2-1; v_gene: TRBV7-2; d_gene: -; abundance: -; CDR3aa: CASSSASREQFF; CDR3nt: TGTGCCAGCAGCTCCGCAAGTAGAGAGCAGTTCTTC
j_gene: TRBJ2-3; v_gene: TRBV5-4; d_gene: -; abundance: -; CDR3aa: CASSSGRLGVRDTQYF; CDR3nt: TGTGCCAGCAGCTCAGGACGACTGGGGGTCCGGGATACGCAGTATTTT
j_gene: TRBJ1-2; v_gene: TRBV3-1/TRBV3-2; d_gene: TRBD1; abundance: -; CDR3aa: CASSRGTANYGYTF; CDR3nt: TGTGCCAGCAGCCGCGGGACAGCTAACTATGGCTACACCTTC
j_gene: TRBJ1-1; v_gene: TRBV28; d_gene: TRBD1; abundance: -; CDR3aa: CASSTTLQGPGTEAFF; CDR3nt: TGTGCCAGCAGCACAACCCTACAGGGGCCGGGCACTGAAGCTTTCTTT
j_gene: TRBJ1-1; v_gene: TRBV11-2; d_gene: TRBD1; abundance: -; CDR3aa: CASSPPWGQQRMNTEAFF; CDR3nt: TGTGCCAGCAGCCCCCCGTGGGGACAGCAGAGAATGAACACTGAAGCTTTCTTT
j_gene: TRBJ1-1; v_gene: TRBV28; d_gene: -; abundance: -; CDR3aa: CASTSPGQNTEAFF; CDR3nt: TGTGCCAGCACCTCCCCGGGGCAGAACACTGAAGCTTTCTTT
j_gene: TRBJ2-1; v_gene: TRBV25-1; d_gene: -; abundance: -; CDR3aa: CASSESRQSGSYNEQFF; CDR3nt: TGTGCCAGCAGTGAATCCCGGCAGTCGGGCTCCTACAATGAGCAGTTCTTC
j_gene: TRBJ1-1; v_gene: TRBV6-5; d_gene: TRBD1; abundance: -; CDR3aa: CASRDEDREGRGTFF; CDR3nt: TGTGCCAGCAGGGACGAGGACAGGGAAGGTCGGGGAACGTTCTTT
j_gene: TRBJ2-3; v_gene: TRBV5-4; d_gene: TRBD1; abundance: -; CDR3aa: CASREQGADTQYF; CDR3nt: TGTGCCAGCAGAGAACAGGGGGCAGATACGCAGTATTTT
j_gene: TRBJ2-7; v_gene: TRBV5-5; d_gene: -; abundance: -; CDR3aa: CASSTDYFSYEQYF; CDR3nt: TGTGCCAGCAGCACGGACTATTTCTCCTACGAGCAGTACTTC
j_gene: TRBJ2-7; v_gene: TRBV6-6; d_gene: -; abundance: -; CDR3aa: CASSYSAGQTYEQYF; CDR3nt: TGTGCCAGCAGTTACTCGGCGGGACAGACCTACGAGCAGTACTTC
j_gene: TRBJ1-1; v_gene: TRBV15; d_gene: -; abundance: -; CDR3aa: CATSTGFQNTEAFF; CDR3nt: TGTGCCACCAGCACGGGATTCCAGAACACTGAAGCTTTCTTT
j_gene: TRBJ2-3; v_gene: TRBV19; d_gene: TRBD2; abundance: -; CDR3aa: CASSISSGRVATQYF; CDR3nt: TGTGCCAGTAGTATTTCTAGCGGGAGGGTAGCTACGCAGTATTTT
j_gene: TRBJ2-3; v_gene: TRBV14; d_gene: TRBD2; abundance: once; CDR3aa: CASSQDRLAAGTDTQYF; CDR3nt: TGTGCCAGCAGCCAAGATCGCCTAGCGGCTGGCACAGATACGCAGTATTTT
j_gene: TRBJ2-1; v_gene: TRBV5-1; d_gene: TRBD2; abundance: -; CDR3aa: CASSLKTSGLNEQFF; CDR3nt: TGCGCCAGCAGCTTGAAAACTAGCGGCCTAAATGAGCAGTTCTTC
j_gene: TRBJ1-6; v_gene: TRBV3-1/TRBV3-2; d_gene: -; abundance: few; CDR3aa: CASSQGFGASPLHF; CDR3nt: TGTGCCAGCAGCCAAGGTTTTGGAGCTTCACCCCTCCACTTT
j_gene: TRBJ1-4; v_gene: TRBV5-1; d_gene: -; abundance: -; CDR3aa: CASSPVGARDEKLFF; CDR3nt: TGCGCCAGCAGCCCGGTGGGGGCGCGGGACGAAAAACTGTTTTTT
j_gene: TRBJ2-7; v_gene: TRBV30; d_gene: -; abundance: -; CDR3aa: CAWSVHITYEQYF; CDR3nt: TGTGCCTGGAGTGTACACATCACCTACGAGCAGTACTTC
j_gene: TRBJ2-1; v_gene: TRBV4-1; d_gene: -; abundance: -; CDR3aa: CASSLRDISYNEQFF; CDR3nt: TGCGCCAGCAGCCTCCGGGACATCTCCTACAATGAGCAGTTCTTC
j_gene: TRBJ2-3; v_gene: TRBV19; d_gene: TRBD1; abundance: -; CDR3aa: CASSLSDRGNTQYF; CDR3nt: TGTGCCAGTAGTCTGTCGGACAGGGGAAACACGCAGTATTTT
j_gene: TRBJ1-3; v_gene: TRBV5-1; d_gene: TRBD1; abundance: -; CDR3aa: CASSLRLSDRGPGNTIYF; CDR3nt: TGCGCCAGCAGCTTGAGGCTCAGCGACAGGGGGCCTGGAAACACCATATATTTT
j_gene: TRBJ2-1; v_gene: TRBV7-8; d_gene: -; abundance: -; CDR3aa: CASSRSRIVPYNEQFF; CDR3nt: TGTGCCAGCAGTCGATCGCGAATTGTCCCTTACAATGAGCAGTTCTTC
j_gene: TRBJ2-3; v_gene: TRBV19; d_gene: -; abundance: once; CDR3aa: CASSTGTDTQYF; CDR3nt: TGTGCCAGTAGCACGGGCACAGATACGCAGTATTTT
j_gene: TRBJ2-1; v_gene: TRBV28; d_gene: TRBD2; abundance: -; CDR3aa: CASRPPGLAGGHNEQFF; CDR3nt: TGTGCCAGCAGGCCACCGGGACTAGCGGGAGGCCACAATGAGCAGTTCTTC
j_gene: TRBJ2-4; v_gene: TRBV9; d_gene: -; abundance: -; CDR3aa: CASSPEGQSLAKNIQYF; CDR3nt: TGTGCCAGCAGCCCTGAAGGACAGAGCTTAGCCAAAAACATTCAGTACTTC
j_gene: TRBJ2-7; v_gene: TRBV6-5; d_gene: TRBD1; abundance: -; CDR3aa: CASSRDRGTHEQYF; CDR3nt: TGTGCCAGCAGCCGGGACAGGGGCACCCACGAGCAGTACTTC
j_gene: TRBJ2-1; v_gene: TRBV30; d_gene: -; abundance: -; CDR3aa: CAWTRSRPTASHEQFF; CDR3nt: TGTGCCTGGACCCGCTCCCGGCCTACGGCAAGCCATGAGCAGTTCTTC
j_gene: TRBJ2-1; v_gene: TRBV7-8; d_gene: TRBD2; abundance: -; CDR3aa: CASSFPSGTYNEQFF; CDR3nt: TGTGCCAGCAGCTTCCCTAGCGGCACCTACAATGAGCAGTTCTTC
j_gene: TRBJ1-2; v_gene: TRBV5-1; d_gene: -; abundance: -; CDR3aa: CASSNSPGRNYGYTF; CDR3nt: TGCGCCAGCAGCAACTCTCCCGGACGGAACTATGGCTACACCTTC
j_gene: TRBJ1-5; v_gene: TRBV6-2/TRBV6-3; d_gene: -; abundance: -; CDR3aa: CASSEIASQPQHF; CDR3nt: TGTGCCAGCAGCGAGATAGCGAGCCAGCCCCAGCATTTT
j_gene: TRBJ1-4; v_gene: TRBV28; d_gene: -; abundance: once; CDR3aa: CASNGRVFQEKLFF; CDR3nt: TGTGCCAGCAACGGGAGGGTGTTTCAAGAAAAACTGTTTTTT
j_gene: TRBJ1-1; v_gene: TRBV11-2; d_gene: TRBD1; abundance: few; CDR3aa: CASSSRQGTEAFF; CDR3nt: TGTGCCAGCAGCTCCCGACAGGGCACTGAAGCTTTCTTT
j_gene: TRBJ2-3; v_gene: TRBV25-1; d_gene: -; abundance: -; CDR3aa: CASSEKRTATDTQYF; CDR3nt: TGTGCCAGCAGTGAAAAGAGAACCGCCACAGATACGCAGTATTTT
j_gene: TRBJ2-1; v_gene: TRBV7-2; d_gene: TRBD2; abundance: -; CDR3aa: CASSLAGVTYNEQFF; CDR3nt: TGTGCCAGCAGCCTAGCGGGAGTCACCTACAATGAGCAGTTCTTC
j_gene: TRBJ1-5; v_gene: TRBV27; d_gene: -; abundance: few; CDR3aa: CASSFRGSNQPQHF; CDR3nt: TGTGCCAGCAGTTTCAGGGGTAGCAATCAGCCCCAGCATTTT
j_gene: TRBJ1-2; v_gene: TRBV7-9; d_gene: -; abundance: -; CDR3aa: CASSPPGLLNYGYTF; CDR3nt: TGTGCCAGCAGCCCACCGGGACTTTTGAACTATGGCTACACCTTC
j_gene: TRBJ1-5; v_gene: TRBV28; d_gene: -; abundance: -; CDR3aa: CASSFGGLEGSGQPQHF; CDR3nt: TGTGCCAGCAGTTTCGGGGGGCTTGAAGGTTCGGGTCAGCCCCAGCATTTT
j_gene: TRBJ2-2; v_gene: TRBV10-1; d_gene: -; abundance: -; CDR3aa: CASKNAGPGELFF; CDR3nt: TGCGCCAGCAAAAATGCAGGCCCCGGGGAGCTGTTTTTT
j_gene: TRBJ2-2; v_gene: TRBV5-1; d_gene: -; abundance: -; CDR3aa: CASSSYPTLGELFF; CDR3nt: TGCGCCAGCAGCTCCTACCCAACTTTGGGGGAGCTGTTTTTT
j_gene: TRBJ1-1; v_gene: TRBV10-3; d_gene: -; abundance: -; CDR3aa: CAISAQGGTEAFF; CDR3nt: TGTGCCATCAGTGCCCAGGGAGGGACTGAAGCTTTCTTT
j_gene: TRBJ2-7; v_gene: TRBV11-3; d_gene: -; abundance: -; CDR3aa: CASSLGQGSSYEQYF; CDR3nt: TGTGCCAGCAGCTTAGGGCAGGGGAGCTCCTACGAGCAGTACTTC